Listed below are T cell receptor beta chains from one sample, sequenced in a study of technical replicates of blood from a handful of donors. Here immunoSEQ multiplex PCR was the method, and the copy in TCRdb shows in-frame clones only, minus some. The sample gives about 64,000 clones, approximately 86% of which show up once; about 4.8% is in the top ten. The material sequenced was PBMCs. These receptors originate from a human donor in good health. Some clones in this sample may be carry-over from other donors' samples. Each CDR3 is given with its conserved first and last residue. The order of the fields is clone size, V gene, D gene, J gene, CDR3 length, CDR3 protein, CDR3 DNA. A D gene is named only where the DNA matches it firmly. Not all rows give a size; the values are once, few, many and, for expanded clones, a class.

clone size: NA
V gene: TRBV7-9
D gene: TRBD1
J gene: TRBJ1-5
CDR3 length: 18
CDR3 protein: CASTPPRQGVYSNQPQHF
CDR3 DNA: TGTGCCAGCACCCCCCCGCGACAGGGGGTTTATAGCAATCAGCCCCAGCATTTT

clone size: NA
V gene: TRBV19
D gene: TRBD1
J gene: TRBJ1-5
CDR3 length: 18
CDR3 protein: CASSMTPGQGGWVVPQHF
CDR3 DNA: TGTGCCAGTAGTATGACACCGGGACAGGGGGGCTGGGTGGTGCCCCAGCATTTT

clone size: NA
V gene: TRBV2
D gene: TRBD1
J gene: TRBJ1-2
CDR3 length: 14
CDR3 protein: CASSDRNRGYGYTF
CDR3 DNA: TGTGCCAGCAGTGACAGGAACAGGGGATATGGCTACACCTTC

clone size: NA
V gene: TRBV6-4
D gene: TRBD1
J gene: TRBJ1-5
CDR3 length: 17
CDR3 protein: CASTASRDREPNQPQHF
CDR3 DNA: TGTGCCAGCACCGCCTCTCGGGACAGGGAACCCAATCAGCCCCAGCATTTT

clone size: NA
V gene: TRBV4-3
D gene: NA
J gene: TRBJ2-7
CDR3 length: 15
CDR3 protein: CASSQDAQNSYEQYF
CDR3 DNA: TGCGCCAGCAGCCAAGATGCACAGAACTCCTACGAGCAGTACTTC

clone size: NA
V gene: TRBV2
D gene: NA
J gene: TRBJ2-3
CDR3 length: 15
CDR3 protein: CASSDEAAVTDTQYF
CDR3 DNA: TGTGCCAGCAGTGACGAGGCCGCGGTCACAGATACGCAGTATTTT

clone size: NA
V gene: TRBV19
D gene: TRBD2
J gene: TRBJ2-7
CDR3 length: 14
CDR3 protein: CASSTVAGAYEQYF
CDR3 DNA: TGTGCCAGTAGTACCGTAGCGGGGGCTTACGAGCAGTACTTC

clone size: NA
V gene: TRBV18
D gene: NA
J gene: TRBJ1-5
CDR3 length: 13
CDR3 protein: CASSQGENQPQHF
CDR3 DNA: TGTGCCAGCTCACAAGGAGAAAATCAGCCCCAGCATTTT

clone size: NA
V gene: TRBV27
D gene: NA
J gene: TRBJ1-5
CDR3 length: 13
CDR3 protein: CATGWGGNQPQHF
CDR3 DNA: TGTGCCACCGGTTGGGGGGGCAATCAGCCCCAGCATTTT

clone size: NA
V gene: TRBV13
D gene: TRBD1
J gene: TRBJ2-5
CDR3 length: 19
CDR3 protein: CASSALRDRGPDIEETQYF
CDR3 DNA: TGTGCCAGCAGCGCTCTCCGGGACAGGGGGCCCGATATTGAAGAGACCCAGTACTTC

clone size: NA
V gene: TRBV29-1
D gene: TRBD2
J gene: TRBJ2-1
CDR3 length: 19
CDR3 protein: CSVEGSSGGGLSSYNEQFF
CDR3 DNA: TGCAGCGTTGAAGGTTCTAGCGGGGGCGGACTGAGCTCCTACAATGAGCAGTTCTTC

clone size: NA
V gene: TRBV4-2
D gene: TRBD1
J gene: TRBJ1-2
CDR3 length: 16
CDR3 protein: CASSQGGTGGVGGYTF
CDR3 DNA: TGTGCCAGCAGCCAAGGGGGGACAGGGGGCGTCGGGGGCTACACCTTC

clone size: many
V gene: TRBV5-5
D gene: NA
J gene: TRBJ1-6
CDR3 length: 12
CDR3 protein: CASTWGVSPLHF
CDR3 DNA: TGTGCCAGCACTTGGGGGGTTTCACCCCTCCACTTT

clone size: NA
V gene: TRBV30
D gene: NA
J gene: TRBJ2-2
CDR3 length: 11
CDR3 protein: CASGRAGELFF
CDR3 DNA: TGTGCCTCGGGCAGGGCCGGGGAGCTGTTTTTT

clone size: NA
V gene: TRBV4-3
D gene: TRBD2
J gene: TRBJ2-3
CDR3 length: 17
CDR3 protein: CASSQDLGLAGGRTQYF
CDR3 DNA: TGCGCCAGCAGCCAAGATTTGGGACTAGCGGGAGGCCGGACGCAGTATTTT

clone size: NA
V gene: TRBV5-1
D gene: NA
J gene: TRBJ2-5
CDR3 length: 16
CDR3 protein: CASSTIGLATQETQYF
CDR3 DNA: TGCGCCAGCAGCACAATAGGTTTAGCGACTCAAGAGACCCAGTACTTC

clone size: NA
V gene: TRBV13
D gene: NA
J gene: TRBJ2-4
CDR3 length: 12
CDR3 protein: CASSPGGNIQYF
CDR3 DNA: TGTGCCAGCAGCCCAGGGGGGAACATTCAGTACTTC

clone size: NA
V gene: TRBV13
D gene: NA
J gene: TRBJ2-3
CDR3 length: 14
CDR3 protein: CASSPRWNTDTQYF
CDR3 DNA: TGTGCCAGCAGCCCTAGGTGGAACACAGATACGCAGTATTTT

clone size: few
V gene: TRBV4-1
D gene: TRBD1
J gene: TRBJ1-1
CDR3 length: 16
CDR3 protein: CASSQDPGQGSFEAFF
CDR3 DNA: TGCGCCAGCAGCCAAGACCCGGGACAGGGCTCCTTTGAAGCTTTCTTT

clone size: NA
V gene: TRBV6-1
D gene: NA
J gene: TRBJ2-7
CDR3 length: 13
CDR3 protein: CASIRRGSYEQYF
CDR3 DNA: TGTGCCAGCATTAGAAGGGGCTCCTACGAGCAGTACTTC

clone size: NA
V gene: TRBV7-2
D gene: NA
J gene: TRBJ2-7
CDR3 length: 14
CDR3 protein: CASSLGLLPGEQYF
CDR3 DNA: TGTGCCAGCAGCTTAGGACTCCTTCCGGGCGAGCAGTACTTC

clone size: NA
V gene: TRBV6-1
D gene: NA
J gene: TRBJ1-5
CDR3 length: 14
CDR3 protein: CASSDRGVGQPQHF
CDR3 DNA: TGTGCCAGCAGTGATAGGGGTGTCGGGCAGCCCCAGCATTTT

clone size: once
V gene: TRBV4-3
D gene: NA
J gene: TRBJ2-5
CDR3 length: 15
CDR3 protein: CASSQDWAGPVAQYF
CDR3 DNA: TGCGCCAGCAGCCAAGATTGGGCAGGCCCAGTGGCCCAGTACTTC

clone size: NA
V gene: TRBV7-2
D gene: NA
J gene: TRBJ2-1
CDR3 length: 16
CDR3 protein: CASSLVGTQMNNEQFF
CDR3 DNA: TGTGCCAGCAGCTTAGTAGGGACACAAATGAACAATGAGCAGTTCTTC

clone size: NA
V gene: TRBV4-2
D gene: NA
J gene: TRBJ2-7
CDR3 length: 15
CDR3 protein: CASSQDLTLPGEQYF
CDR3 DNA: TGTGCCAGCAGCCAAGATCTGACCTTACCGGGCGAGCAGTACTTC

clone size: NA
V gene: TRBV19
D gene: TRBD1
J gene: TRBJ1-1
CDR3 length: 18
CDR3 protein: CASSTLNPGQGVNTEAFF
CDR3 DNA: TGTGCCAGTAGTACGTTGAACCCGGGACAGGGAGTGAACACTGAAGCTTTCTTT

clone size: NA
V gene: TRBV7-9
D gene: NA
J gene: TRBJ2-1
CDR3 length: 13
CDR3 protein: CASRPGPGDEQFF
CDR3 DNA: TGTGCCAGCCGCCCCGGGCCGGGGGATGAGCAGTTCTTC

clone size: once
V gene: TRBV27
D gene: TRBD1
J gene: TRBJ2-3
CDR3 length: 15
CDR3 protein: CASSKTGGVTDTQYF
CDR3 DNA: TGTGCCAGCAGTAAGACAGGGGGCGTCACAGATACGCAGTATTTT

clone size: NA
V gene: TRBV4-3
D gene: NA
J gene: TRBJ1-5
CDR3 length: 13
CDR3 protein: CASSQDLSQPQHF
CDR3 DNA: TGCGCCAGCAGCCAAGATCTGTCCCAGCCCCAGCATTTT

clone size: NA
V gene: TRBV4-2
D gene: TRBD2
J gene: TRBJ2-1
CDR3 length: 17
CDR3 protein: CASSHPSGSSSYNEQFF
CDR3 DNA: TGTGCCAGCAGCCACCCTAGCGGGTCGAGCTCCTACAATGAGCAGTTCTTC

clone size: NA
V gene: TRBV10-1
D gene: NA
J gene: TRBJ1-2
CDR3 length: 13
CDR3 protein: CASTRQDTSGYTF
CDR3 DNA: TGCGCCAGCACCCGACAAGATACAAGCGGCTACACCTTC

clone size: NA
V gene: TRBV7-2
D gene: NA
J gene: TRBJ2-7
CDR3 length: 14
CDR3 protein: CASSSMGRDYEQYF
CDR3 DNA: TGTGCCAGCAGCTCCATGGGGCGGGACTACGAGCAGTACTTC

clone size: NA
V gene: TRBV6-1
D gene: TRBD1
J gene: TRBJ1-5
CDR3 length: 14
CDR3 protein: CASREGQVGQPQHF
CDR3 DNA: TGTGCCAGCAGGGAGGGACAGGTGGGTCAGCCCCAGCATTTT

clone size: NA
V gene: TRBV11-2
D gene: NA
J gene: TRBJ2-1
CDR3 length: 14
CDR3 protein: CASSLDREVPEQFF
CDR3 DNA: TGTGCCAGCAGCTTAGATCGAGAAGTGCCTGAGCAGTTCTTC

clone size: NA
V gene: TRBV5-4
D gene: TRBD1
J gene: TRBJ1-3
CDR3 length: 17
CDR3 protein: CASSLDVTGVTGNTIYF
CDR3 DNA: TGTGCCAGCAGCTTGGACGTGACAGGGGTCACTGGAAACACCATATATTTT

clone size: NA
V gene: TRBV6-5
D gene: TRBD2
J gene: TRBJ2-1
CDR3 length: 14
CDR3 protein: CASTRTSGIGEQFF
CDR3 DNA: TGTGCCAGCACGAGGACTAGCGGGATCGGTGAGCAGTTCTTC

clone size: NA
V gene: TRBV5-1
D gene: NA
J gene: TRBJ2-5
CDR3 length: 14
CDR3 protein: CASSPGTQQETQYF
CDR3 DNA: TGCGCCAGCAGCCCCGGGACACAACAAGAGACCCAGTACTTC

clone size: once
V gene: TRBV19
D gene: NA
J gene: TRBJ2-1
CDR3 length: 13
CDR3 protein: CASSIFGVNEQFF
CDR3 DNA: TGTGCCAGTAGTATTTTCGGAGTTAATGAGCAGTTCTTC

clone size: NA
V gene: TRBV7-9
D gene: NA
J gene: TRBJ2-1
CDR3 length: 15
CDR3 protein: CASSLGNSAGNEQFF
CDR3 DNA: TGTGCCAGCAGCTTAGGTAATAGCGCGGGGAATGAGCAGTTCTTC

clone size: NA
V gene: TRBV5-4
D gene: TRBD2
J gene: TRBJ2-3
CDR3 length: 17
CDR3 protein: CASSPRLAGASTDTQYF
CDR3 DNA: TGTGCCAGCAGCCCCAGACTAGCGGGTGCTAGCACAGATACGCAGTATTTT

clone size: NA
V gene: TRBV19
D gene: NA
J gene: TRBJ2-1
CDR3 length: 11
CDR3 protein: CASSDGTPVLF
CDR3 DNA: TGTGCCAGTAGTGACGGGACTCCCGTCCTCTTC

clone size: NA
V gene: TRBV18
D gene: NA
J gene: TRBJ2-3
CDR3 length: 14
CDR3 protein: CASTYDSIPDTQYF
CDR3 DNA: TGTGCCAGCACATACGACAGTATACCAGATACGCAGTATTTT

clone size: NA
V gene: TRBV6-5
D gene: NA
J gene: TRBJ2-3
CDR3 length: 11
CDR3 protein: CASRDFYTQYF
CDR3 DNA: TGTGCCAGCAGGGACTTTTATACGCAGTATTTT

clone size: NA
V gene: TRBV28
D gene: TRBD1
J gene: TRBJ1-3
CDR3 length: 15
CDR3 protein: CASRPGQSNGNTIYF
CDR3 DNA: TGTGCCAGCAGGCCGGGACAGAGTAACGGAAACACCATATATTTT

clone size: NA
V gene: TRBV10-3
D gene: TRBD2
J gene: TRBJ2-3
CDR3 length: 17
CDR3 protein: CAIRPGLAGGPADTQYF
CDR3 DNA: TGTGCCATCAGGCCGGGACTAGCGGGGGGGCCGGCAGATACGCAGTATTTT

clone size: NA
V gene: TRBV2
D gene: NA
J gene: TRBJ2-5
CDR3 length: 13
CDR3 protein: CASNIGSGETQYF
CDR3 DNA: TGTGCCAGCAATATCGGGTCCGGTGAGACCCAGTACTTC

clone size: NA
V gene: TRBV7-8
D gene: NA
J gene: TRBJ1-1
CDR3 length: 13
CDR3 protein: CASSLTGNTEAFF
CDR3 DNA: TGTGCCAGCAGCTTAACGGGGAACACTGAAGCTTTCTTT

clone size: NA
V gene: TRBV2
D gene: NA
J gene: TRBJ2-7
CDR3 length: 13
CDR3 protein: CASSVQGTYEQYF
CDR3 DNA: TGTGCCAGCAGTGTCCAGGGGACCTACGAGCAGTACTTC

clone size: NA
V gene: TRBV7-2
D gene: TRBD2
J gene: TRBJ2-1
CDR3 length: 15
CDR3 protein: CASSLRGRIYNEQFF
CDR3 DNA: TGTGCCAGCAGCTTGCGGGGGAGAATATACAATGAGCAGTTCTTC

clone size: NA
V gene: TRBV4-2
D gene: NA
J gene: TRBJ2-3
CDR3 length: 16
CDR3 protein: CASSRSWSGRTDTQYF
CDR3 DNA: TGTGCCAGCAGCCGGAGCTGGAGCGGCCGCACAGATACGCAGTATTTT

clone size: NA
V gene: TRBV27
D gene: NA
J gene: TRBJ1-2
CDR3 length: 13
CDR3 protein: CASSLTQGGGYTF
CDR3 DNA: TGTGCCAGCAGTTTAACGCAGGGAGGGGGCTACACCTTC

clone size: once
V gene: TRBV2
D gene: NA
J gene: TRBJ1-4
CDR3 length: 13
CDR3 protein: CASSGTTNEKLFF
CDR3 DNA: TGTGCCAGCAGCGGGACAACTAATGAAAAACTGTTTTTT

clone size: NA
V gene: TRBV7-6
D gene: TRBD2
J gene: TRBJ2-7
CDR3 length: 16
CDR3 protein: CASSLAASGLPYEQYF
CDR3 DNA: TGTGCCAGCAGCTTAGCGGCTAGCGGGCTCCCCTACGAGCAGTACTTC

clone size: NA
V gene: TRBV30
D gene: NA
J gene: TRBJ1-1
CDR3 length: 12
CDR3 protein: CAWSAMNTEAFF
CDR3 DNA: TGTGCCTGGAGTGCCATGAACACTGAAGCTTTCTTT